The T cell receptor beta chain under discussion was sequenced for a study of cytomegalovirus exposure and HLA in healthy donors. This CDR3 has 16 amino acids. The trim removed 5 bases at V and 6 bases at J, leaving 8 bases unmatched. CDR1 and CDR2 from the germline V gene are MNHEY and SMNVEV (reference sequence). With 60 Vbeta and 13 Jbeta primers, the PCR was carried out. Some clones are missing from TCRdb's copy, which holds only in-frame ones; the method was immunoSEQ multiplex PCR. The sample includes under 130,000 clones, roughly 85% seen only once; the top ten take around 3.1%. About this clone itself: The antigen is unknown.

Findings and limits, study-wide: Later analysis demonstrated an association between a missense DCLRE1C variant and TCR beta V- and J-gene trimming. Productive status was seen about 90% or about 30% of the time for most TCR beta V segments in an earlier analysis. It was approximately 170 TCR beta chains that were listed as cytomegalovirus-associated.

This clonotype originated in a woman in her thirties or forties in good health and CMV-seronegative. Sequencing was performed on PBMCs. The chain uses TRBV27 and TRBJ2-1; 12 bases agree with TRBD2. CDR3 residues: CASSPTGLAGANEQFF. In DNA, the CDR3 is TGTGCCAGCAGTCCCACGGGACTAGCGGGCGCCAATGAGCAGTTCTTC.